Presented here are 30 T cell receptor beta chains from one specimen sequenced in a study of monozygotic twins with inflammatory bowel disease. With the 5' RACE reads reprocessed, TCRdb shows one record per CDR3 protein and no DNA. This table holds around 450,000 distinct CDR3 sequences. The source material was blood. Receptors were obtained from a human donor with ulcerative colitis or Crohn's disease, or a healthy co-twin of an affected twin (not recorded which).

This chain uses TRBV13 with TRBJ2-7; checking the TCRdb D call of TRBD1 is not possible without DNA. Germline V lookup: CDR1 PRHDT, CDR2 FYEKMQ (reference sequence). This CDR3 has 14 amino acids. The chain's CDR3 is CASSPGQGSGEQYF.

The chain couples TRBV5-1 to TRBJ2-4; TCRdb names TRBD1, which stays unverified in the absence of DNA. The V gene's germline CDR1 is SGHRS and CDR2 YFSETQ. The CDR3 is made up of 16 amino acids. The CDR3 reads CASSPGTGGIQNIQYF. The whole variable domain, remainder taken from reference TRBV5-1 and TRBJ2-4, is KAGVTQTPRYLIKTRGQQVTLSCSPISGHRSVSWYQQTPGQGLQFLFEYFSETQRNKGNFPGRFSGRQFSNSRSEMNVSTLELGDSALYLCASSPGTGGIQNIQYFGAGTRLSVL.

The rearrangement joins TRBV20-1 to TRBJ2-2. This CDR3 spans 14 amino acids. Looked up from germline, CDR1 is DFQATT and CDR2 is SNEGSKA (reference sequence). The CDR3 loop is CSARPTLGTGELFF.

The chain carries TRBV4-2 and TRBJ2-1; TCRdb returns TRBD1, unconfirmable since there is no DNA. This CDR3 has 17 residues. CDR1 LGHNA and CDR2 YNFKEQ come from the germline V gene. This CDR3 reads CASSQDLGGRMNNEQFF.

The V call is TRBV7-2, the J call TRBJ2-2; TCRdb outputs TRBD1, but without DNA this stays unchecked. Germline V CDR1 and CDR2: SGHTA, FQGNSA. The CDR3 consists of 17 residues. Here the CDR3 reads CASSGAGTLTGTGELFF.

The chain has TRBV7-9 and TRBJ2-7. The CDR3 sequence is 13 residues long. Germline lookup yields CDR1 SEHNR and CDR2 FQNEAQ (reference sequence). This CDR3 is CASSFSQAYEQYF. Based on the CDR3 plus reference TRBV7-9 and TRBJ2-7, the full variable domain is DTGVSQNPRHKITKRGQNVTFRCDPISEHNRLYWYRQTLGQGPEFLTYFQNEAQLEKSRLLSDRFSAERPKGSFSTLEIQRTEQGDSAMYLCASSFSQAYEQYFGPGTRLTVT.

The rearrangement uses TRBV7-6 and TRBJ1-1. The CDR3 loop spans 13 amino acids. CDR1 is SGHVS and CDR2 is FNYEAQ in the germline V gene. The CDR3 loop reads CASSLDTGSEAFF.

V is TRBV18 and J is TRBJ1-2; TCRdb picks TRBD1, but there is no DNA to check that call. There are 13 residues in the CDR3. CDR1 is KGHSH and CDR2 is LQKENI in the germline V gene. This chain's CDR3 is CASSQDTNYGYTF.

The chain uses TRBV7-2 and TRBJ1-2; TCRdb's D call of TRBD1 is untestable without DNA. The germline CDR1 and CDR2 sequences are SGHTA and FQGNSA. The CDR3 spans 15 residues. The CDR3 reads CASSLVWAGLYGYTF.

The chain couples TRBV12-3 or TRBV12-4 to TRBJ2-1; TCRdb gives TRBD2 as the D gene, but with no DNA this cannot be confirmed. The CDR3 is 17 residues long. The CDR3 reads CASSSRLAGGKNNEQFF.

This chain joins TRBV5-1 and TRBJ2-1; with no DNA, the TCRdb D assignment of TRBD1 cannot be verified. Germline-derived CDR1 and CDR2 are SGHRS and YFSETQ. The CDR3 has 14 residues. The CDR3 protein is CASSPPGRDDEQFF.

The chain links TRBV28 to TRBJ1-6. Germline values: CDR1 MDHEN, CDR2 SYDVKM. The CDR3 loop spans 16 amino acids. The CDR3 loop is CASMGSRKLYNSPHHF.

The chain's CDR3 is CASSPIGGALTGELFF. This rearrangement joins TRBV5-1 to TRBJ2-2; TCRdb reports TRBD1, a call that lacks DNA to check it against. Germline CDR1 reads SGHRS; CDR2 reads YFSETQ. CDR3 length: 16 amino acids.

The CDR3 is CASSAKHGENTEAFF. The chain joins TRBV18 to TRBJ1-1. This CDR3 region has 15 residues. Looked up from germline, CDR1 is KGHSH and CDR2 is LQKENI.

The V and J genes are TRBV20-1 and TRBJ2-7; there is no DNA to check the TCRdb D call of TRBD1. This CDR3 has 15 residues. Germline lookup yields CDR1 DFQATT and CDR2 SNEGSKA (reference sequence). CDR3 region: CSARGGRGLAYEQYF.

J is TRBJ1-1 and V is TRBV29-1; TCRdb selects TRBD1, and the lack of DNA leaves this call unchecked. This CDR3 is built from 12 residues. CDR1 and CDR2 from the germline V gene are SQVTM and ANQGSEA. CDR3 sequence: CSVSRDRGQAFF.

The chain couples TRBV5-1 to TRBJ1-4. Germline V gene sequence: CDR1 SGHRS, CDR2 YFSETQ. CDR3 length: 16 amino acids. CDR3 sequence: CASSFLSSATNEKLFF.

This chain links TRBV12-3 or TRBV12-4 with TRBJ2-7; TCRdb lists TRBD1, though no DNA is available to test this call. The CDR3 length is 15 residues. This chain's CDR3 is CASSPRVRRGGEQYF.

The chain carries TRBV4-3 and TRBJ2-1; TCRdb's D call, TRBD2, is unchecked because there is no DNA. Germline CDR1 is LGHNA and CDR2 is YSLEER. The CDR3 totals 17 residues. The CDR3 is CASSQDFAGARYNEQFF.

The chain links TRBV5-5 to TRBJ2-2; there is no DNA to check the TCRdb D call of TRBD1. CDR3 length: 15 amino acids. From germline, CDR1 is SGHKS and CDR2 YYEKEE (reference sequence). The CDR3: CASTSGTVNTGELFF.

V and J are TRBV6-2 or TRBV6-3 and TRBJ2-7; TCRdb designates TRBD2, a call that cannot be tested without DNA. The CDR3 covers 17 residues. From germline, CDR1 is MNHEY and CDR2 SVGEGT. The CDR3 region is CASSYRSQREVNYEQYF.

V and J are TRBV5-1 and TRBJ2-1. This CDR3 has 16 residues. The V gene's germline CDR1 is SGHRS and CDR2 YFSETQ. The CDR3 is CASRGFAESSYNEQFF.

The chain employs TRBV9 and TRBJ2-7. The CDR3 extends over 13 amino acids. Germline-derived CDR1 and CDR2 are SGDLS and YYNGEE. The CDR3 loop is CASSVGTKYEQYF.

The J gene is TRBJ2-5, the V gene TRBV14; the D call from TCRdb, TRBD2, cannot be confirmed without DNA. This CDR3 has 17 amino acids. From germline, CDR1 is SGHDN and CDR2 FVKESK. CDR3 residues: CASSQVIGGGAGETQYF.

The rearrangement links TRBV14 to TRBJ2-7; the TCRdb D gene call, TRBD1, has no DNA to confirm it. Germline V lookup: CDR1 SGHDN, CDR2 FVKESK. This CDR3 region has 15 residues. CDR3 protein: CASSQGSGVAYEQYF. The full variable domain, its missing parts supplied by reference TRBV14 and TRBJ2-7, is EAGVTQFPSHSVIEKGQTVTLRCDPISGHDNLYWYRRVMGKEIKFLLHFVKESKQDESGMPNNRFLAERTGGTYSTLKVQPAELEDSGVYFCASSQGSGVAYEQYFGPGTRLTVT.

The rearrangement uses TRBV11-2 and TRBJ2-5. The CDR3 spans 14 residues. The V gene's germline CDR1 is SGHAT and CDR2 FQNNGV. This CDR3 reads CASRLVDTGKTPYF.

This CDR3 reads CSARGGRLAAFF. The chain combines TRBV29-1 with TRBJ1-1; TCRdb's D call of TRBD1 is untestable without DNA. The length of the CDR3 is 12 residues. In germline, CDR1 is SQVTM, CDR2 ANQGSEA.

The chain employs TRBV6-1 and TRBJ1-3. Germline CDR1 reads MNHNS; CDR2 reads SASEGT. The CDR3 length is 15 residues. The CDR3 protein is CASGGGMYSGNTIYF.

The chain carries TRBV6-5 and TRBJ2-3. This CDR3 region has 13 residues. Germline assignment: CDR1 MNHEY and CDR2 SVGAGI. CDR3 amino acids: CASSFQLTDTQYF.

CDR3 sequence reads: CASTRPEFPYGYTF. The rearrangement joins TRBV6-6 to TRBJ1-2. Germline-derived CDR1 and CDR2 are MNHNY and SVGAGI (reference sequence). The CDR3 spans 14 residues.